This is a list of T cell receptor beta chains from one sample in a study of blood T cell repertoires in COVID-19. The repertoire was sequenced with immunoSEQ multiplex PCR; TCRdb's copy has only in-frame clones and lacks some. The table records more than 100,000 clones, 79% of them present only once. Sequencing was carried out using peripheral blood. These receptors were collected from a woman of 80 years or more with acute or convalescent COVID-19. CDR3s include the opening cysteine and the closing phenylalanine or tryptophan. The order of the fields is clone size, V gene, D gene, J gene, CDR3 DNA, CDR3 protein. The D gene is left open where the match is weak. The size entry is marked missing in some rows and otherwise reads once, few, many or a size class.

clone_size: few; v_call: TRBV4-3; d_call: .; j_call: TRBJ1-6; cdr3_nt: TGCGCCAGCAGCCAAGTATACGCAGGTTCGGGGTCACCCCTCCACTTT; cdr3_aa: CASSQVYAGSGSPLHF
clone_size: few; v_call: TRBV19; d_call: .; j_call: TRBJ1-1; cdr3_nt: TGTGCCAGTGCCCAATCGGGGGGCAGGTTGAACACTGAAGCTTTCTTT; cdr3_aa: CASAQSGGRLNTEAFF
clone_size: .; v_call: TRBV15; d_call: TRBD1; j_call: TRBJ2-6; cdr3_nt: TGTGCCACCAGCAGAGCCGGGACAGGGGTAACCGGGGCCAACGTCCTGACTTTC; cdr3_aa: CATSRAGTGVTGANVLTF
clone_size: .; v_call: TRBV3-1/TRBV3-2; d_call: TRBD2; j_call: TRBJ2-1; cdr3_nt: TGTGCCAGCAGCCAAGAAGCGGGGGGGCATTACAATGAGCAGTTCTTC; cdr3_aa: CASSQEAGGHYNEQFF
clone_size: .; v_call: TRBV6-2/TRBV6-3; d_call: TRBD1; j_call: TRBJ1-5; cdr3_nt: TGTGCCAGCAGTTACGGGGGGACAGGGTCGTTTAGCAATCAGCCCCAGCATTTT; cdr3_aa: CASSYGGTGSFSNQPQHF
clone_size: few; v_call: TRBV9; d_call: .; j_call: TRBJ2-1; cdr3_nt: TGTGCCAGCAGCGTAGACAGCGGGTCGAGCTCCTACAATGAGCAGTTCTTC; cdr3_aa: CASSVDSGSSSYNEQFF
clone_size: once; v_call: TRBV6-1; d_call: TRBD1; j_call: TRBJ1-6; cdr3_nt: TGTGCCAGCAGTGAAGGGACAGGGTTTTATAATTCACCCCTCCACTTT; cdr3_aa: CASSEGTGFYNSPLHF
clone_size: .; v_call: TRBV2; d_call: .; j_call: TRBJ1-5; cdr3_nt: TGTGCCAGCAGTGAAATGCACACTCAGCCCCAGCATTTT; cdr3_aa: CASSEMHTQPQHF
clone_size: few; v_call: TRBV3-1/TRBV3-2; d_call: .; j_call: TRBJ1-3; cdr3_nt: TGTGCCAGCAGCTCGTACAGGGGAAACACCATATATTTT; cdr3_aa: CASSSYRGNTIYF
clone_size: .; v_call: TRBV3-1/TRBV3-2; d_call: .; j_call: TRBJ1-6; cdr3_nt: TGTGCCAGCAGCCAAGGACAGCCTAATTCACCCCTCCACTTT; cdr3_aa: CASSQGQPNSPLHF
clone_size: once; v_call: TRBV7-6; d_call: .; j_call: TRBJ1-1; cdr3_nt: TGTGCCAGCAGCCCAATAGCGGTAATGAACACTGAAGCTTTCTTT; cdr3_aa: CASSPIAVMNTEAFF
clone_size: .; v_call: TRBV7-9; d_call: TRBD1; j_call: TRBJ1-5; cdr3_nt: TGTGCCAGCAGCCTAAGTTCCGGGACAGCTAATCAGCCCCAGCATTTT; cdr3_aa: CASSLSSGTANQPQHF
clone_size: .; v_call: TRBV9; d_call: TRBD1; j_call: TRBJ1-1; cdr3_nt: TGTGCCAGCAGCGTAGTCCCAGGGGGGAACACTGAAGCTTTCTTT; cdr3_aa: CASSVVPGGNTEAFF
clone_size: few; v_call: TRBV6-6; d_call: .; j_call: TRBJ2-5; cdr3_nt: TGTGCCAGCAGGGAGAGCGTGGGAGAGACCCAGTACTTC; cdr3_aa: CASRESVGETQYF
clone_size: .; v_call: TRBV7-3; d_call: .; j_call: TRBJ2-5; cdr3_nt: TGTGCCAGCAGCTTAACGTCCGGGGAGACCCAGTACTTC; cdr3_aa: CASSLTSGETQYF
clone_size: .; v_call: TRBV19; d_call: .; j_call: TRBJ1-4; cdr3_nt: TGTGCCAGTAGTATAGGTGGCGACAGTTGGGAAAAACTGTTTTTT; cdr3_aa: CASSIGGDSWEKLFF
clone_size: .; v_call: TRBV18; d_call: .; j_call: TRBJ2-6; cdr3_nt: TGTGCCAGCTCACCAAAAGGACAGTTCTCTGGGGCCAACGTCCTGACTTTC; cdr3_aa: CASSPKGQFSGANVLTF
clone_size: .; v_call: TRBV29-1; d_call: .; j_call: TRBJ1-2; cdr3_nt: TGCAGCGTCTACAGGGACAACTATGGCTACACCTTC; cdr3_aa: CSVYRDNYGYTF
clone_size: once; v_call: TRBV4-3; d_call: .; j_call: TRBJ2-3; cdr3_nt: TGCGCCAGCAGCCGCGGGATGGCAGATACGCAGTATTTT; cdr3_aa: CASSRGMADTQYF
clone_size: .; v_call: TRBV6-2/TRBV6-3; d_call: TRBD1; j_call: TRBJ1-5; cdr3_nt: TGTGCCAGCAGTGGGAACGGACAGGGGGTTGTTCAGCCCCAGCATTTT; cdr3_aa: CASSGNGQGVVQPQHF
clone_size: .; v_call: TRBV5-4; d_call: .; j_call: TRBJ2-7; cdr3_nt: TGTGCCAGCAGCCCAATGGAGGGTAGTTATGTGGTGGACGAGCAGTACTTC; cdr3_aa: CASSPMEGSYVVDEQYF
clone_size: .; v_call: TRBV5-4; d_call: TRBD1; j_call: TRBJ1-6; cdr3_nt: TGTGCCTGGACAGGGATCAATTCACCCCTCCACTTT; cdr3_aa: CAWTGINSPLHF
clone_size: .; v_call: TRBV19; d_call: .; j_call: TRBJ2-7; cdr3_nt: TGTGCCAGTAGTTCAACCTACGAGCAGTACTTC; cdr3_aa: CASSSTYEQYF
clone_size: .; v_call: TRBV4-2; d_call: TRBD1; j_call: TRBJ1-4; cdr3_nt: TGTGCCAGCAGCCAACCACAGGGGAGGGAAAAACTGTTTTTT; cdr3_aa: CASSQPQGREKLFF
clone_size: .; v_call: TRBV29-1; d_call: .; j_call: TRBJ1-6; cdr3_nt: TGCAGCGTTGAAGATCGGGAAACTCCGGGAGGGCCCCTCCACTTT; cdr3_aa: CSVEDRETPGGPLHF
clone_size: .; v_call: TRBV6-2/TRBV6-3; d_call: .; j_call: TRBJ2-2; cdr3_nt: TGTGCCAGCAGTTACGAGAGGAACACCGGGGAGCTGTTTTTT; cdr3_aa: CASSYERNTGELFF
clone_size: .; v_call: TRBV7-2; d_call: TRBD2; j_call: TRBJ2-5; cdr3_nt: TGTGCCAGCAGCTCCCGCCCCCGGACTAGCGGTGTGGAGACCCAGTACTTC; cdr3_aa: CASSSRPRTSGVETQYF
clone_size: .; v_call: TRBV13; d_call: .; j_call: TRBJ2-3; cdr3_nt: TGTGCCAGCAGGTACGTCCGGGCTAGCCGCACAGATACGCAGTATTTT; cdr3_aa: CASRYVRASRTDTQYF
clone_size: .; v_call: TRBV11-2; d_call: .; j_call: TRBJ2-3; cdr3_nt: TGTGCCAGCAGCTTAGTTTTAGGGGGAAGGAGGACGAATACGCAGTATTTT; cdr3_aa: CASSLVLGGRRTNTQYF
clone_size: .; v_call: TRBV19; d_call: TRBD1; j_call: TRBJ1-4; cdr3_nt: TGTGCCAGTAGTGCACAAATAACAGGGGCAGATGAAAAACTGTTTTTT; cdr3_aa: CASSAQITGADEKLFF
clone_size: .; v_call: TRBV30; d_call: TRBD1; j_call: TRBJ1-5; cdr3_nt: TGTGCCTGGAGTGTAGGGGGACAGGGATTTGCTAGCAATCAGCCCCAGCATTTT; cdr3_aa: CAWSVGGQGFASNQPQHF
clone_size: .; v_call: TRBV4-3; d_call: .; j_call: TRBJ1-5; cdr3_nt: TGCGCCAGCAGCCAAGAATCGCGGCAGCCCCAGCATTTT; cdr3_aa: CASSQESRQPQHF
clone_size: .; v_call: TRBV28; d_call: TRBD1; j_call: TRBJ1-2; cdr3_nt: TGTGCCAGCAGTTCAAGATCCGGGACAGCTGTATATGGCTACACCTTC; cdr3_aa: CASSSRSGTAVYGYTF
clone_size: few; v_call: TRBV5-1; d_call: TRBD2; j_call: TRBJ2-5; cdr3_nt: TGCGCCAGCAGCTTGGACCCACTAGCGGGGCAAGAGACCCAGTACTTC; cdr3_aa: CASSLDPLAGQETQYF
clone_size: .; v_call: TRBV9; d_call: .; j_call: TRBJ2-2; cdr3_nt: TGTGCCAGCAGCGTAGCCGGTTTCGGGGAGCTGTTTTTT; cdr3_aa: CASSVAGFGELFF
clone_size: .; v_call: TRBV28; d_call: .; j_call: TRBJ2-1; cdr3_nt: TGTGCCAGCAGCCGCATAGCTAGCAACAATGAGCAGTTCTTC; cdr3_aa: CASSRIASNNEQFF
clone_size: few; v_call: TRBV12-3/TRBV12-4; d_call: TRBD1; j_call: TRBJ1-5; cdr3_nt: TGTGCCACCGGGACAGGGGGTAATCAGCCCCAGCATTTT; cdr3_aa: CATGTGGNQPQHF
clone_size: .; v_call: TRBV11-2; d_call: TRBD1; j_call: TRBJ1-2; cdr3_nt: TGTGCCAGCAGCCCGGGACAGGGGTATGGCTACACCTTC; cdr3_aa: CASSPGQGYGYTF
clone_size: .; v_call: TRBV2; d_call: TRBD2; j_call: TRBJ2-1; cdr3_nt: TGTGCCAGCGCGGAGTTGGGTAGCGGGAGTAATGAGCAGTTCTTC; cdr3_aa: CASAELGSGSNEQFF
clone_size: .; v_call: TRBV5-1; d_call: TRBD2; j_call: TRBJ2-5; cdr3_nt: TGCGCCAGCAGCCCGCTAGCGGGAAAACAAGAGACCCAGTACTTC; cdr3_aa: CASSPLAGKQETQYF
clone_size: .; v_call: TRBV19; d_call: .; j_call: TRBJ1-3; cdr3_nt: TGTGCCAGTAGTATAAGCCGCTCCTCTGGAAACACCATATATTTT; cdr3_aa: CASSISRSSGNTIYF
clone_size: once; v_call: TRBV6-5; d_call: .; j_call: TRBJ1-4; cdr3_nt: TGTGCCAGCAGTTATGGGACCGGGACATATGAAAAACTGTTTTTT; cdr3_aa: CASSYGTGTYEKLFF
clone_size: .; v_call: TRBV27; d_call: .; j_call: TRBJ1-1; cdr3_nt: TGTGCCAGCAGTCGTGGGTGGGGAGGCACTGAAGCTTTCTTT; cdr3_aa: CASSRGWGGTEAFF
clone_size: .; v_call: TRBV19; d_call: TRBD1; j_call: TRBJ1-2; cdr3_nt: TGTGCCAGTAGTATAGGGGACAGGGTAGAAATGGATGGCTACACCTTC; cdr3_aa: CASSIGDRVEMDGYTF
clone_size: .; v_call: TRBV30; d_call: TRBD1; j_call: TRBJ2-3; cdr3_nt: TGTGCCTCTGGACAGGGTACAGATACGCAGTATTTT; cdr3_aa: CASGQGTDTQYF
clone_size: .; v_call: TRBV28; d_call: TRBD2; j_call: TRBJ2-2; cdr3_nt: TGTGCCAGCAGTCTCGGACTAGCGGGAAACGGGGAGCTGTTTTTT; cdr3_aa: CASSLGLAGNGELFF
clone_size: .; v_call: TRBV3-1/TRBV3-2; d_call: TRBD2; j_call: TRBJ2-7; cdr3_nt: TGTGCCAGCAGCCCTTCCGGGGGACTAGCGGGGCCCGTATCTGAACGGGAGCAGTACTTC; cdr3_aa: CASSPSGGLAGPVSEREQYF
clone_size: .; v_call: TRBV3-1/TRBV3-2; d_call: TRBD1; j_call: TRBJ1-6; cdr3_nt: TGTGCCAGCAGCCAAGGCGTCCCGGGACAGGGGATAACTTCACCCCTCCACTTT; cdr3_aa: CASSQGVPGQGITSPLHF
clone_size: .; v_call: TRBV19; d_call: TRBD2; j_call: TRBJ2-6; cdr3_nt: TGTGCCAGTAGTAGCGGGAGCGGGAGAATGGGCTCTGGGGCCAACGTCCTGACTTTC; cdr3_aa: CASSSGSGRMGSGANVLTF
clone_size: .; v_call: TRBV19; d_call: TRBD1; j_call: TRBJ2-1; cdr3_nt: TGTGCCAGTAGTATAGGGACAGGGGGCGATGGTTGGAATGAGCAGTTCTTC; cdr3_aa: CASSIGTGGDGWNEQFF
clone_size: few; v_call: TRBV19; d_call: TRBD1; j_call: TRBJ1-1; cdr3_nt: TGTGCCAGTAGTATTTCCGGGACAGGAAGGACTGAAGCTTTCTTT; cdr3_aa: CASSISGTGRTEAFF
clone_size: .; v_call: TRBV19; d_call: .; j_call: TRBJ1-6; cdr3_nt: TGTGCCAGTAGTGCGGGCAGGGGCCCGACGCAAGGTTTTTCCCTCCACTTT; cdr3_aa: CASSAGRGPTQGFSLHF
clone_size: .; v_call: TRBV30; d_call: TRBD2; j_call: TRBJ2-7; cdr3_nt: TGTGCCTGGAGTACCCCCCAGGGACTAGCGGGACGGTACGAGCAGTACTTC; cdr3_aa: CAWSTPQGLAGRYEQYF
clone_size: .; v_call: TRBV12-2; d_call: .; j_call: TRBJ2-7; cdr3_nt: TGTGCAAGTCGCTTAGTTGAGCGGGGGGGCCTCTACGAGCAGTACTTC; cdr3_aa: CASRLVERGGLYEQYF
clone_size: .; v_call: TRBV6-5; d_call: TRBD1; j_call: TRBJ1-3; cdr3_nt: TGTGCCAGCAGACCTACGACAGGGGCGGGGAACACCATATATTTT; cdr3_aa: CASRPTTGAGNTIYF
clone_size: .; v_call: TRBV2; d_call: .; j_call: TRBJ1-3; cdr3_nt: TGTGCCAGCAGTGTCGGTCCGAGCTCTGGAAACACCATATATTTT; cdr3_aa: CASSVGPSSGNTIYF
clone_size: .; v_call: TRBV4-2; d_call: TRBD1; j_call: TRBJ1-6; cdr3_nt: TGTGCCAGCAGCCAAGATCCGACAGGGCTAGGGAATTCACCCCTCCACTTT; cdr3_aa: CASSQDPTGLGNSPLHF
clone_size: .; v_call: TRBV29-1; d_call: TRBD2; j_call: TRBJ2-3; cdr3_nt: TGCAGCGTTGGGCCGGGGGGGCCGACAGATACGCAGTATTTT; cdr3_aa: CSVGPGGPTDTQYF
clone_size: .; v_call: TRBV19; d_call: TRBD1; j_call: TRBJ1-2; cdr3_nt: TGTGCCAGCACCGGGACAGGGGTCTTTAGGGGTGGCTACACCTTC; cdr3_aa: CASTGTGVFRGGYTF